A selection of T cell receptor beta chains follows, all from one sample in a study of T-cell reconstitution after alpha-beta-depleted transplantation in children. TCRdb reprocessed the PCR reads via MiXCR and lists one record per CDR3 protein. Here the sample spans around 580,000 distinct CDR3 sequences, about a quarter being singletons. The sequenced sample was PBMCs, obtained before TCRalphabeta/CD19-depleted stem cell transplant. All receptors derive from a boy younger than two with Wiskott-Aldrich syndrome, due to receive a stem cell transplant. CDR3s include the opening cysteine and the closing phenylalanine or tryptophan. The order of the fields is V gene, J gene, D gene, CDR3 length, clone size, CDR3 protein, CDR3 DNA. A D gene is named only where the DNA matches it firmly. Not all rows give a size; the values are once, few, many and, for expanded clones, a class.

TRBV12-3/TRBV12-4	TRBJ2-4	-	16	few	CASSFQGPLAKNIQYF	TGTGCCAGCAGTTTCCAGGGCCCTTTAGCCAAAAACATTCAGTACTTC
TRBV20-1	TRBJ2-1	TRBD1	12	few	CSAVDRGNEQFF	TGCAGTGCCGTAGACAGGGGGAATGAGCAGTTCTTC
TRBV12-3/TRBV12-4	TRBJ2-5	TRBD1	13	few	CASSYRGSETQYF	TGTGCCAGCAGTTACAGGGGGTCGGAGACCCAGTACTTC
TRBV9	TRBJ2-2	TRBD2	16	-	CASSAVAGANTGELFF	TGTGCCAGCAGCGCTGTAGCGGGAGCGAACACCGGGGAGCTGTTTTTT
TRBV11-2	TRBJ2-2	-	13	-	CGSEPTGTGELFF	TGTGGCTCAGAGCCCACAGGCACCGGGGAGCTGTTTTTT
TRBV12-3/TRBV12-4	TRBJ2-1	-	17	few	CASSLALSVNTYNEQFF	TGTGCCAGCAGTTTAGCCCTTAGCGTAAACACCTACAATGAGCAGTTCTTC
TRBV29-1	TRBJ1-3	-	14	-	CSVEGILEGNTIYF	TGCAGCGTTGAAGGGATTCTTGAGGGAAACACCATATATTTT
TRBV5-1	TRBJ2-7	TRBD2	16	-	CASSDRLAGSPYEQYF	TGCGCCAGCAGCGACAGACTAGCGGGAAGCCCCTACGAGCAGTACTTC
TRBV7-2	TRBJ2-1	-	11	few	CASTWAREQFF	TGTGCCAGCACCTGGGCGAGGGAGCAGTTCTTC
TRBV27	TRBJ1-6	-	13	few	CASSFQGDSPLHF	TGTGCCAGCAGTTTCCAGGGCGATTCACCCCTCCACTTT
TRBV27	TRBJ2-7	-	18	-	CASSPLVPLTGSSYEQYF	TGTGCCAGCAGTCCCCTGGTTCCATTAACAGGAAGCTCCTACGAGCAGTACTTC
TRBV3-1	TRBJ1-2	-	16	-	CASSQDWGRWPYGYTF	TGTGCCAGCAGCCAAGATTGGGGAAGGTGGCCCTATGGCTACACCTTC
TRBV5-6	TRBJ2-5	-	16	-	CASSLRAVFFQETQYF	TGTGCCAGCAGCTTGAGGGCAGTCTTCTTCCAAGAGACCCAGTACTTC
TRBV6-5	TRBJ2-5	-	14	-	CASSFSGHRETQYF	TGTGCCAGCAGTTTTTCGGGGCACAGGGAGACCCAGTACTTC
TRBV20-1	TRBJ1-1	TRBD1	11	-	CSAGTGAEAFF	TGCAGTGCAGGGACAGGGGCTGAAGCTTTCTTT
TRBV27	TRBJ1-6	-	15	-	CASSRGGLYNSPLHF	TGTGCCAGCAGTCGTGGAGGACTGTATAATTCACCCCTCCACTTT
TRBV5-1	TRBJ2-2	-	14	few	CACTGPLNTGELFF	TGCGCCTGCACAGGGCCGTTGAACACCGGGGAGCTGTTTTTT
TRBV5-1	TRBJ2-7	-	14	-	CASSPGPPDLEQYF	TGCGCCAGCAGCCCCGGCCCCCCCGACCTCGAGCAGTACTTC
TRBV6-5	TRBJ2-1	-	19	-	CASSYSKIPGRLSYNEQFF	TGTGCCAGCAGTTACTCGAAAATTCCGGGACGCCTCTCCTACAATGAGCAGTTCTTC
TRBV5-1	TRBJ2-3	TRBD2	17	once	CASSLGLAGGTTDTQYF	TGCGCCAGCAGCTTGGGCCTAGCGGGAGGGACCACAGATACGCAGTATTTT
TRBV5-1	TRBJ2-1	-	16	few	CASSFRSGRDYNEQFF	TGCGCCAGCAGCTTCCGGAGCGGTAGGGATTACAATGAGCAGTTCTTC
TRBV2	TRBJ2-3	-	14	-	CASGSRGSTDTQYF	TGTGCCAGCGGCTCAAGGGGAAGCACAGATACGCAGTATTTT
TRBV10-3	TRBJ1-3	-	17	-	CAISERSNPGAGNTIYF	TGTGCCATCAGTGAGAGGTCAAATCCAGGGGCTGGAAACACCATATATTTT
TRBV20-1	TRBJ2-3	TRBD2	16	-	CSAQRGSSGRADTQYF	TGCAGTGCGCAAAGGGGGTCTAGCGGGAGAGCAGATACGCAGTATTTT
TRBV4-1	TRBJ1-1	-	15	few	CASSQGYQGSTEAFF	TGCGCCAGCAGCCAAGGGTATCAGGGGAGCACTGAAGCTTTCTTT
TRBV5-1	TRBJ2-7	-	15	-	CASSLQQGPRDEQYF	TGCGCCAGCAGCTTGCAGCAGGGCCCGAGAGACGAGCAGTACTTC
TRBV2	TRBJ2-1	-	16	-	CASSYRGTPPHSEQFF	TGTGCCAGCAGTTATCGCGGGACTCCACCCCATAGTGAGCAGTTCTTC
TRBV6-1	TRBJ1-6	TRBD1	18	few	CASSGGQGAYSYNSPLHF	TGTGCCAGCAGCGGGGGACAGGGGGCATATTCCTATAATTCACCCCTCCACTTT
TRBV5-1	TRBJ2-5	-	13	-	CASSLGTKETQYF	TGCGCCAGCAGCCTGGGGACGAAAGAGACCCAGTACTTC
TRBV7-8	TRBJ2-7	TRBD1	15	-	CASSATTGLVYEQYF	TGTGCCAGCAGCGCTACGACAGGGTTAGTCTACGAGCAGTACTTC
TRBV7-9	TRBJ2-1	TRBD2	15	few	CASSLYSTSGREQFF	TGTGCCAGCAGCTTATACTCGACTAGCGGGCGTGAGCAGTTCTTC
TRBV12-3/TRBV12-4	TRBJ2-1	-	15	few	CASSLETRATDEQFF	TGTGCCAGCAGTTTAGAGACTAGGGCTACGGATGAGCAGTTCTTC
TRBV5-1	TRBJ2-7	TRBD2	14	-	CASSGVPAGGEQYF	TGCGCCAGCAGCGGCGTTCCGGCGGGAGGCGAGCAGTACTTC
TRBV5-1	TRBJ1-5	TRBD1	15	few	CASSSGTGSNQPQHF	TGCGCCAGCAGCTCCGGGACAGGGAGCAATCAGCCCCAGCATTTT
TRBV5-1	TRBJ2-1	TRBD1	15	-	CASSFPRTGGDEQFF	TGCGCCAGCAGCTTCCCGAGGACAGGGGGGGACGAGCAGTTCTTC
TRBV20-1	TRBJ2-5	TRBD2	19	-	CSASGLAREALGGQETQYF	TGCAGTGCTTCGGGACTAGCGAGAGAGGCCCTTGGGGGACAAGAGACCCAGTACTTC